The 25 T cell receptor beta chains below come from one sample, sequenced in a study of OX40 agonist ivuxolimab in advanced cancers. Sequencing used immunoSEQ multiplex PCR; TCRdb keeps in-frame clones, though not all of them. The sample carries about 80,000 clones, approximately 86% recorded once. Sequencing used CD4+ or CD8+ T cells sorted from blood, obtained in a trial of the OX40 agonist ivuxolimab. These receptors were obtained from an adult with an advanced solid tumor such as melanoma, head and neck, liver or kidney cancer.

The rearrangement links TRBV11-1 to TRBJ2-7, with D perhaps TRBD1 (5 bases). CDR3 length: 13 residues. V lost 6 bases, J lost 6 bases, and 15 bases lay in between. The germline V gene encodes CDR1 SGHAT and CDR2 FQDESV (reference sequence). The CDR3 loop reads CASSRVYRGEQYF. The CDR3, as DNA: TGTGCCAGCAGTCGCGTTTATAGGGGCGAGCAGTACTTC. The variable domain in full, completed from reference TRBV11-1 and TRBJ2-7, reads EAEVAQSPRYKITEKSQAVAFWCDPISGHATLYWYRQILGQGPELLVQFQDESVVDDSQLPKDRFSAERLKGVDSTLKIQPAELGDSAMYLCASSRVYRGEQYFGPGTRLTVT.

The chain has TRBV19 and TRBJ2-7, with a tentative D call TRBD2 (5 bases). Trimming cost V 6 bases and J 6 bases, with 15 bases left between them. Germline values: CDR1 LNHDA, CDR2 SQIVND (reference sequence). This CDR3 spans 13 amino acids. In nucleotides, the CDR3 is TGTGCCAGTAGCCTTGGCAGCCGGGGCGAGCAGTACTTC. It codes for CASSLGSRGEQYF.

This chain joins TRBV7-2 and TRBJ2-5; 9 bases map to TRBD2. This CDR3 has 16 residues. V trimming: 1 base; J trimming: 9 bases; junction bases outside the gene matches: 12. Germline CDR1 is SGHTA and CDR2 is FQGNSA. The chain's CDR3 is CASSLGGTSSPWAQYF. DNA for the CDR3: TGTGCCAGCAGCTTAGGCGGGACTAGCAGCCCGTGGGCCCAGTACTTC.

The chain recombines TRBV23-1 with TRBJ1-4; 10 nucleotides line up with TRBD1. TRBV23-1 is an ORF for which the function is uncertain. The junction had 10 bases not matched to a gene; V was cut back by 4 bases and J by 11 bases. The CDR3 extends over 15 amino acids. This CDR3 is CASSRTDRGRDKLFF. In DNA form, the CDR3 reads TGCGCCAGCAGTCGCACCGACAGGGGGCGCGATAAACTGTTTTTT.

The CDR3 DNA sequence: TGTGCCAGCAGTTACTCACGACAGAACCATGGCTACACCTTC. As protein: CASSYSRQNHGYTF. The genes are TRBV6-5 and TRBJ1-2; D is perhaps TRBD1 (5 bases). Trimming cost V 0 bases and J 6 bases, with 11 bases left between them. Germline values: CDR1 MNHEY, CDR2 SVGAGI. The CDR3 extends over 14 amino acids.

This clone was picked up one time. This sequence joins TRBV27 and TRBJ2-7; TRBD2 agrees at 12 bases. The V segment lost 5 bases and the J segment 6 bases; nucleotides outside the gene matches: 5. The V gene's germline CDR1 is MNHEY and CDR2 SMNVEV (reference sequence). There are 14 residues in the CDR3. CDR3 sequence: CASSQTSGSGEQYF. CDR3 in DNA: TGTGCCAGCAGTCAGACTAGCGGGAGTGGCGAGCAGTACTTC.

This clone has more than one count but fewer than ten. V is TRBV6-5 and J is TRBJ2-5; perhaps TRBD1 as D (5 bases). The CDR3 extends over 14 amino acids. Trimming cost V 1 base and J 4 bases, with 10 bases left between them. Germline V gives CDR1 MNHEY, CDR2 SVGAGI. The CDR3 nucleotides are TGTGCCAGCAGTTACTGGGGCAGTAGAGAGACCCAGTACTTC. It encodes CASSYWGSRETQYF.

The V gene is TRBV7-3, the J gene TRBJ1-1, with 10 bases matching TRBD1. This CDR3 comprises 14 residues. The trim removed 4 bases at V and 2 bases at J, leaving 1 base unmatched. CDR1 and CDR2 (germline): SGHTA, FQGTGA. The CDR3 nucleotides are TGTGCCAGCAGCTGGGACAGGGGAAACACTGAAGCTTTCTTT. Its protein is CASSWDRGNTEAFF. The whole variable domain, remainder taken from reference TRBV7-3 and TRBJ1-1, is GAGVSQTPSNKVTEKGKYVELRCDPISGHTALYWYRQSLGQGPEFLIYFQGTGAADDSGLPNDRFFAVRPEGSVSTLKIQRTERGDSAVYLCASSWDRGNTEAFFGQGTRLTVV.

The chain employs TRBV11-2 and TRBJ2-5, with D perhaps given as TRBD1 or TRBD2 (5 bases each). V lost 5 bases and J lost 5, with 18 bases in between. Germline V gives CDR1 SGHAT, CDR2 FQNNGV. There are 15 residues in the CDR3. CDR3 loop: CASSGGGGRRETQYF. Written as DNA, the CDR3 is TGTGCCAGCAGCGGGGGTGGTGGCAGGCGGGAGACCCAGTACTTC.

The chain employs TRBV29-1 and TRBJ2-1, with D perhaps TRBD1 (6 bases). This CDR3 is built from 12 residues. The V end lost 6 bases, the J end lost 6 bases, and 12 bases lay between the germline ends. From germline, CDR1 is SQVTM and CDR2 ANQGSEA. The CDR3 reads CSVSPDSNEQFF. The CDR3 DNA is TGCAGCGTCTCTCCGGACAGCAATGAGCAGTTCTTC.

The chain has TRBV7-2 and TRBJ2-7; 10 nucleotides line up with TRBD2. Trimming cost V 5 bases and J 3 bases; bases outside gene matches: 4. This CDR3 region has 14 residues. In germline, CDR1 is SGHTA, CDR2 FQGNSA. CDR3 sequence: CASSVSSGSYEQYF. CDR3 bases: TGTGCCAGCAGCGTCTCTAGCGGGAGCTACGAGCAGTACTTC.

The genes are TRBV7-9 and TRBJ2-7; possibly TRBD1 for D (6 bases). CDR1 is SEHNR and CDR2 is FQNEAQ in the germline V gene (reference sequence). The germline V and J ends were trimmed by 2 bases and 1 base, with 9 bases remaining between them. The CDR3 is 14 residues long. The CDR3 region is CASSLRGQSYEQYF. For the CDR3, the DNA is TGTGCCAGCAGCTTAAGGGGACAATCCTACGAGCAGTACTTC. The full variable domain, with the rest looked up from reference TRBV7-9 and TRBJ2-7, is DTGVSQNPRHKITKRGQNVTFRCDPISEHNRLYWYRQTLGQGPEFLTYFQNEAQLEKSRLLSDRFSAERPKGSFSTLEIQRTEQGDSAMYLCASSLRGQSYEQYFGPGTRLTVT.

The V gene is TRBV29-1, the J gene TRBJ2-1, with 11 positions matching TRBD2. CDR1 is SQVTM, CDR2 ANQGSEA, per germline. Germline trimming cut 3 bases from V and 6 bases from J; bases unmatched to any gene: 1. The CDR3 length is 13 residues. The CDR3 DNA is TGCAGCGTTGATAGCGGGAGGGGCAATGAGCAGTTCTTC. Its protein is CSVDSGRGNEQFF.

This chain uses TRBV19 with TRBJ2-4; D is possibly TRBD2 (5 bases). The CDR3 is made up of 14 amino acids. V was pared by 7 bases and J by 0 bases, with 10 bases between. Germline CDR1 and CDR2: LNHDA and SQIVND (reference sequence). In DNA form, the CDR3 reads TGTGCCAGTACCCGGGGAGAAGCCAAAAACATTCAGTACTTC. Encoded protein: CASTRGEAKNIQYF.

This clone was counted between two and nine times. The chain carries TRBV7-2 and TRBJ2-2, with D perhaps matching TRBD2 (5 bases). The CDR3 spans 14 residues. Deletions cut 7 bases from V and 4 bases from J, with 13 bases between. Germline V lookup: CDR1 SGHTA, CDR2 FQGNSA. CDR3: CASTSGVTTGELFF. The CDR3 bases are TGTGCCAGCACCTCCGGGGTCACCACCGGGGAGCTGTTTTTT.

The chain employs TRBV10-3 and TRBJ2-2, with D hard to call. CDR1 is ENHRY, CDR2 SYGVKD, per germline. Deletions cut 0 bases from V and 5 bases from J, with 7 bases between. There are 14 residues in the CDR3. The CDR3 DNA follows: TGTGCCATCAGTGAGTCCGGCAGGACCGGGGAGCTGTTTTTT. Translating gives CAISESGRTGELFF.

The rearrangement uses TRBV27 and TRBJ2-7, with TRBD1 as a possible D gene (5 bases). CDR1 and CDR2 (germline): MNHEY, SMNVEV (reference sequence). This CDR3 spans 15 amino acids. V was clipped by 2 bases and J by 1 base, with 12 bases between them. The CDR3 nucleotides read TGTGCCAGCAGTTTAGGAGCAGGGCTATCCTACGAGCAGTACTTC. Translated: CASSLGAGLSYEQYF.

This CDR3 reads CASSGLGAGELFF. The CDR3 nucleotides are TGTGCCAGTAGTGGCCTGGGGGCCGGGGAGCTGTTTTTT. The J gene is TRBJ2-2, the V gene TRBV19; D assignment may be TRBD1 or TRBD2 (5 bases each). V dropped 5 bases and J dropped 6 bases, with 10 bases sitting between them. CDR3 length: 13 amino acids. Looked up from germline, CDR1 is LNHDA and CDR2 is SQIVND (reference sequence).

This sequence joins TRBV6-6 and TRBJ1-2; 7 nucleotides match TRBD1. The CDR3 loop spans 15 amino acids. Trimming cost V 6 bases and J 0 bases; bases outside gene matches: 7. CDR1 is MNHNY and CDR2 is SVGAGI in the germline V gene (reference sequence). CDR3 bases: TGTGCCAGCAGCCGACAGGGTTCGGCTAACTATGGCTACACCTTC. It encodes CASSRQGSANYGYTF.

The chain joins TRBV11-3 to TRBJ2-1; D is perhaps TRBD2 (6 bases). Germline lookup yields CDR1 SGHNT and CDR2 YENEEA. Trimming removed 5 bases from V and 3 bases from J, with 14 bases in between. The CDR3 has 15 residues. This CDR3 reads CASSQEGWLYNEQFF. The CDR3 DNA follows: TGTGCCAGCAGCCAGGAGGGGTGGCTCTACAATGAGCAGTTCTTC.

This chain links TRBV27 with TRBJ2-7; D gene ambiguous. The CDR3 is 12 amino acids. CDR1 MNHEY and CDR2 SMNVEV come from the germline V gene (reference sequence). V gave up 6 bases and J gave up 5 bases, with 11 bases separating them. In DNA form, the CDR3 reads TGTGCCAGCAGATCCTATGGGAACGAGCAGTACTTC. Translated, it gives CASRSYGNEQYF.

V is TRBV5-4 and J is TRBJ1-2; 9 bases agree with TRBD1. CDR3 length: 15 residues. The germline CDR1 and CDR2 sequences are SGHNT and YYREEE (reference sequence). The junction had 8 bases not matched to a gene; V was cut back by 4 bases and J by 4 bases. CDR3 in amino acids: CASSPGQGDLYGYTF. The CDR3 bases are TGTGCCAGCAGCCCGGGACAGGGCGACCTCTATGGCTACACCTTC.

The gene calls are TRBV4-2 and TRBJ2-5; D not resolved. V was cut by 0 bases and J by 4 bases, with 9 bases left in between. The CDR3 has 14 residues. Looked up from germline, CDR1 is LGHNA and CDR2 is YNFKEQ. CDR3 nucleotides: TGTGCCAGCAGCCAAGAACCAGTTGGAGAGACCCAGTACTTC. Translating gives CASSQEPVGETQYF.

This clone was detected once. J is TRBJ1-1 and V is TRBV15; TRBD1 agrees at 9 bases. Germline V gives CDR1 LNHNV, CDR2 YYDKDF (reference sequence). V shed 11 bases, J shed 5 bases, and the junction held 6 bases outside the gene matches. The CDR3 extends over 12 amino acids. The DNA of the CDR3 is TGTGCCGTTGGACAGGGGAGGACTGAAGCTTTCTTT. Its protein is CAVGQGRTEAFF.

This clone appeared once. The chain has TRBV25-1 and TRBJ2-7; 10 bases are a match to TRBD1. This CDR3 comprises 14 residues. Losses at the gene ends were 3 bases for V and 4 bases for J; bases not matched to a gene: 3. The germline V gene encodes CDR1 MGHDK and CDR2 SYGVNS. The CDR3 reads CASSDRGQGYEQYF. The CDR3 bases are TGTGCCAGCAGTGACAGGGGACAGGGGTACGAGCAGTACTTC.